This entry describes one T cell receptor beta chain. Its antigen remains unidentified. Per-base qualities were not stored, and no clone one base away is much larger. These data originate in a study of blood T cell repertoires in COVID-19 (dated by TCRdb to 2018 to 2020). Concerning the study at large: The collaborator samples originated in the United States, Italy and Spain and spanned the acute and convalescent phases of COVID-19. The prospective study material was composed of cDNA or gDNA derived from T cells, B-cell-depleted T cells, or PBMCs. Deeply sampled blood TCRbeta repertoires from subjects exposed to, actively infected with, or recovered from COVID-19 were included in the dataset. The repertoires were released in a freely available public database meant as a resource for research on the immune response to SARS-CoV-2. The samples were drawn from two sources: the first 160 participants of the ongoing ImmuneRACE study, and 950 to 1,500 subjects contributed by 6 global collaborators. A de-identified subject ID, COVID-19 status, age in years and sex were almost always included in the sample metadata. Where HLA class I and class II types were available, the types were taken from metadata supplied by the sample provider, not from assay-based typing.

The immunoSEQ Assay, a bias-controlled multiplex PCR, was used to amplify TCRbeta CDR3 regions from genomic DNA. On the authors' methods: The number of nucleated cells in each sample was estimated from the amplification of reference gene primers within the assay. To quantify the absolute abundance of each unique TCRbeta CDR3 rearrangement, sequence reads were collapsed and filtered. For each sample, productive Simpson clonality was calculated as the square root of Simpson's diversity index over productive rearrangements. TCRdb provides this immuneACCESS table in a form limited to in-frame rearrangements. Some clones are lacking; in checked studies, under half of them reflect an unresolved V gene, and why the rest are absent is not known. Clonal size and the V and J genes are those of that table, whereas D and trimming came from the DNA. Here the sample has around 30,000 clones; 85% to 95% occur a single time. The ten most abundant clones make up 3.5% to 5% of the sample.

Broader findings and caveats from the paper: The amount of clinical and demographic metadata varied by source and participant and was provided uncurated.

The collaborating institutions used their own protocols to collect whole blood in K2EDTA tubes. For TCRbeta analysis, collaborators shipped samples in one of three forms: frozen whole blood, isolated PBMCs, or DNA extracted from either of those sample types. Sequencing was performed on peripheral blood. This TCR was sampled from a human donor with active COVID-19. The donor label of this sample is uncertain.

The sequenced DNA: TGTGCCAGCACTCCCGGGACAGCATCCTACGAGCAGTACTTC. This translates into CASTPGTASYEQYF. The receptor chain draws on TRBV7-8 and TRBJ2-7, and TRBD1 aligns with 7 junction nucleotides. The CDR3 spans 14 residues, from the cysteine through the phenylalanine. Of the read, only the CDR3 DNA is kept; its 42 bases are in frame from base 1. Taken from the germline V gene, the CDR1 and CDR2 loops are SGHVS and FQNEAQ. For this chain, trimming is 7 bases at the V end and 1 base at the J end, and the number of junction bases without a gene match is 7.